The sample holds a few counts of the clone carrying this TCR beta chain. The antigen is undetermined. The CDR3 spans 15 residues. Expressed TCRB transcripts were sequenced because the isolated RNA had all been reverse transcribed beforehand. Data came from immunoSEQ multiplex PCR; TCRdb stores just in-frame clones and leaves some out. Here the sample spans 900,000 or so clones, around a sixth being singletons. The source of the sample is a study of beta chain features in type 1 diabetes. CD4+ naive, central memory, regulatory and stem cell-like memory cells were sorted via CD45RO/CCR7/CD25/CD127/CD95/CD27. Each sorted fraction was over 98% pure. The study, taken as a whole, reports: Moderate but significant shortening of TCRB CDR3s was recorded in all four CD4+ subsets from Type 1 diabetes patients. For type 1 diabetes patients, VDJ junctions showed fewer insertions and more deletions.

The chain is built from TRBV21-1 and TRBJ2-3; the table's D call, TRBD2, was not checked against the DNA. TRBV21-1 is an annotated pseudogene. The material sequenced was naive CD4+ T cells from blood. The receptor was derived from a woman between 18 and 29 years old in good health. The CDR3 nucleotides are TGTGCCAGCAGCAAACCCCCGGACTCCACAGATACGCAGTATTTT. Translated, it gives CASSKPPDSTDTQYF.